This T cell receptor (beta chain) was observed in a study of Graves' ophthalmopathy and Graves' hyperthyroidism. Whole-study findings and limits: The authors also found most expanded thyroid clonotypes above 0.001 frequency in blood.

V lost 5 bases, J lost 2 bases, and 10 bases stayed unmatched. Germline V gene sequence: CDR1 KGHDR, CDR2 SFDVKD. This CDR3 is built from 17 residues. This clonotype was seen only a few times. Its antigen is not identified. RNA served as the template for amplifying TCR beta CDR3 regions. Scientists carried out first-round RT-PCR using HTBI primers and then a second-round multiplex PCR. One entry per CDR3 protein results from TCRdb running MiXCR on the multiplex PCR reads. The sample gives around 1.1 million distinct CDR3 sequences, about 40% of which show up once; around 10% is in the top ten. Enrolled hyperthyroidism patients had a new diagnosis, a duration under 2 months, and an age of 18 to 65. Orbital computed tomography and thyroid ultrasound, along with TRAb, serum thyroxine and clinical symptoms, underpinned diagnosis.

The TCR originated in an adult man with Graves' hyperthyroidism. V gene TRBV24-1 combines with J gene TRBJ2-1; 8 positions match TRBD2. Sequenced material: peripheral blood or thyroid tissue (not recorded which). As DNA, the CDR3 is TGTGCCACCAGTGCCTCACCGGGGGGGCCCACCTACAATGAGCAGTTCTTC. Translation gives CATSASPGGPTYNEQFF.